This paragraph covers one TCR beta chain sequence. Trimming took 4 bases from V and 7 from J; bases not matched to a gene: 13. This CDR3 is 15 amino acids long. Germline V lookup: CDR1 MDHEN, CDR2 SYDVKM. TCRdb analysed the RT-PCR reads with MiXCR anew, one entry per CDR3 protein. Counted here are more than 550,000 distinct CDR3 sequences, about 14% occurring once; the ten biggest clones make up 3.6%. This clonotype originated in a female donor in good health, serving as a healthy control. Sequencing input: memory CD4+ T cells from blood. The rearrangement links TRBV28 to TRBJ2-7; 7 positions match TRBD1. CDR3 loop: CASSSGTASRWEQYF. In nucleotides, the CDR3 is TGTGCCAGCAGTTCCGGGACAGCCTCGAGGTGGGAGCAGTACTTC.